The source of this TCR beta chain is a study of blood T cell repertoires in COVID-19. This table comes from immunoSEQ multiplex PCR, and its TCRdb copy is limited to in-frame clones, with some not included. The sample records roughly 340,000 clones, more than 80% being singletons. Trimming cost V 2 bases and J 0 bases, with 8 bases left between them. Germline-derived CDR1 and CDR2 are MNHEY and SMNVEV (reference sequence). The CDR3 totals 15 residues. In its sample, this clone was seen once. The specimen was peripheral blood. J is TRBJ1-5 and V is TRBV27, with D uncertain. The receptor was isolated from a woman aged 30 to 39 with COVID-19, enrolled during active disease. CDR3 amino acids: CASSLNILSNQPQHF. The CDR3 DNA reads as TGTGCCAGCAGTTTAAATATACTTAGCAATCAGCCCCAGCATTTT.